This T cell receptor beta chain emerged from a study of T cells in Graves' hyperthyroidism and ophthalmopathy (dated by TCRdb to the late 2010s). In the study overall: Peripheral blood was sampled at the time of initial diagnosis, prior to any treatment. TCR V-J signatures able to tell the groups apart were searched for in a discovery cohort of 90 to 100 patients, of whom 43 had Graves' ophthalmopathy and about 60 had stable Graves' hyperthyroidism. An independent validation cohort of fewer than 20 hyperthyroidism patients and 17 patients who later progressed to ophthalmopathy tested prospective prediction of ophthalmopathy. The roughly 94 discovery patients were randomly divided into training and test sets at a 7:3 ratio. The study also compared thyroid tissue and blood T-cell repertoires from roughly 6 Graves' hyperthyroidism patients. After sampling, hyperthyroidism patients received methimazole starting at 30 mg daily, and ophthalmopathy patients received high-dose intravenous methylprednisolone. The paper describes TCR Vbeta CDR3 sequencing of 135 peripheral blood samples, made up of under 50 ophthalmopathy patients, 70 to 75 hyperthyroidism patients and roughly 17 progressor patients. General study outcomes and caveats: A model built on a 13 V-J signature distinguished ophthalmopathy from stable hyperthyroidism, reaching 85% to 90% sensitivity and 81% to 83% specificity in cross-validation and 80%/75% in testing. Most expanded thyroid clonotypes (frequency above 0.001) were also detected in blood, a finding suggesting that blood repertoires may reflect thyroid immune responses. In validation, the model predicted progression to ophthalmopathy a median of roughly 6.5 months before onset, with about 64% sensitivity and just under 75% specificity. No statistical method was used to set the sample size in advance, and investigators knew the group allocation.

Looking up the germline V gene (reference sequence) yields CDR1 DFQATT and CDR2 SNEGSKA. The CDR3 goes from the cysteine to the phenylalanine over 14 residues. This entry keeps only the CDR3 DNA: 42 bases, framed from base 1. The V end loses 3 bases and the J end loses 9 bases, and a stretch of 15 bases separates them. Amplification of TCR beta CDR3 regions was carried out from RNA transcripts. For the first round of RT-PCR on the TCR CDR3, the HTBI primer set was used together with the Qiagen OneStep RT-PCR kit. The libraries were constructed in a second round of multiplex PCR and then size-selected and purified. The libraries were sequenced on an Illumina HiSeq2000 using paired-end 100 bp reads. The original methods were these. SOAPnuke was used to process the raw data, removing reads that contained adapters or uncalled bases, had a mean Phred below 15, or lacked an exact match to the constant primer or identifier. COPE v1.2.5 was used to merge the high-quality paired reads, and each unique nucleotide sequence was defined as a clonotype. MiTCR v1.1 was used to align clonotypes to the IMGT TRBV, TRBD and TRBJ reference segments. Analysis was restricted to V-J combinations with a frequency above 0.0001, which covered 99.2% of repertoires. The TCS score was defined as the ratio of F50 (clonal expansion) to E x V (chaos), calculated using BLOSUM62-based TCRdist between CDR3 peptides within each V-J. Welch's t-statistics and random forest reduced 514 V-J features to 13, which were used in a naive Bayes classifier (R e1071). The public reads were run again by TCRdb, first through fastp at Q25 and then through MiXCR, and only productive beta chains were kept. Each record represents a unique CDR3 protein, reported with the most common genes and DNA among its rows. These V and J calls derive from TCRdb rather than the authors' analysis. This sample gives almost 600,000 distinct CDR3 sequences in total; approximately 13% of them show up just once. The top ten clones comprise less than 6% of the sample.

Hyperthyroidism patients were aged 18 to 65 years and newly diagnosed, with disease duration of less than 2 months. The study excluded patients with uncontrolled infections, other autoimmune diseases, pregnancy or lactation. Diagnoses relied on clinical symptoms, serum thyroxine and TRAb, thyroid ultrasound and orbital computed tomography. Blood from progressor patients was drawn when they were first diagnosed with hyperthyroidism, before any ophthalmopathy symptoms appeared. PBMCs were isolated from about 9.2 ml of fresh peripheral blood by Ficoll-Paque density gradient centrifugation. Patients classed as progressors first received a Graves' hyperthyroidism diagnosis and then went on to develop ophthalmopathy during follow-up. Total RNA was extracted using Trizol reagent, and RNA quality was assessed on an Agilent 2100 Bioanalyzer. This clonotype was seen many times. The antigen this receptor binds is unknown. Nothing much larger sits one base from this clone, and base qualities are not available.

The sequence joins TRBV20-1 to TRBJ1-6, and the D gene may be TRBD1, 6 bases matching. Sequenced: blood. This receptor was obtained from a woman in her 30s with Graves' hyperthyroidism that later progressed to Graves' ophthalmopathy. The nucleotide sequence reads as follows: TGCAGTGCTAGTCTGGAACAGGGTGGTTCACCCCTCCACTTT. Translated, it reads CSASLEQGGSPLHF.